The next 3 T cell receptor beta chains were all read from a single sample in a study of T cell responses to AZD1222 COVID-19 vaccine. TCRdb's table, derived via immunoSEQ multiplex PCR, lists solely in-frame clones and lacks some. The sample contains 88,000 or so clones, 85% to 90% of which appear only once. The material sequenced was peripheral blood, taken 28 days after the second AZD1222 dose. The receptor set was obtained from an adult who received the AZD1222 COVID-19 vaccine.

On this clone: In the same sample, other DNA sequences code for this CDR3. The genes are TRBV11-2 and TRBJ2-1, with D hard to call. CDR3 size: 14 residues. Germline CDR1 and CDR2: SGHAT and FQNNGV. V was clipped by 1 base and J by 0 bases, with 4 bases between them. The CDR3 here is CASSLVSSYNEQFF. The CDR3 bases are TGTGCCAGCAGCTTAGTAAGCTCCTACAATGAGCAGTTCTTC. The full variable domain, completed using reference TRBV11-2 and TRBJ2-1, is EAGVAQSPRYKIIEKRQSVAFWCNPISGHATLYWYQQILGQGPKLLIQFQNNGVVDDSQLPKDRFSAERLKGVDSTLKIQPAKLEDSAVYLCASSLVSSYNEQFFGPGTRLTVL.

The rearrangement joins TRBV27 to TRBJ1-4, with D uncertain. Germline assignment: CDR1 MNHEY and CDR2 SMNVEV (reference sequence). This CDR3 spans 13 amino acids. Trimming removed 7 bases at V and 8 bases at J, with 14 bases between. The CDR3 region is CASTGKGREKLFF. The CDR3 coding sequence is TGTGCCAGCACGGGAAAAGGGAGGGAAAAACTGTTTTTT. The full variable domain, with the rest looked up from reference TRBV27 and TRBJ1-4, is EAQVTQNPRYLITVTGKKLTVTCSQNMNHEYMSWYRQDPGLGLRQIYYSMNVEVTDKGDVPEGYKVSRKEKRNFPLILESPSPNQTSLYFCASTGKGREKLFFGSGTQLSVL.

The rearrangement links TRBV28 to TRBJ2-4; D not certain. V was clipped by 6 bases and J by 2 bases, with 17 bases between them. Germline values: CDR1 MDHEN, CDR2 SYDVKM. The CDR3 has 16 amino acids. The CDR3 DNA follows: TGTGCCAGCAGCCTGTCGGGCAGCGCGACCAAAAACATTCAGTACTTC. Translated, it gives CASSLSGSATKNIQYF.